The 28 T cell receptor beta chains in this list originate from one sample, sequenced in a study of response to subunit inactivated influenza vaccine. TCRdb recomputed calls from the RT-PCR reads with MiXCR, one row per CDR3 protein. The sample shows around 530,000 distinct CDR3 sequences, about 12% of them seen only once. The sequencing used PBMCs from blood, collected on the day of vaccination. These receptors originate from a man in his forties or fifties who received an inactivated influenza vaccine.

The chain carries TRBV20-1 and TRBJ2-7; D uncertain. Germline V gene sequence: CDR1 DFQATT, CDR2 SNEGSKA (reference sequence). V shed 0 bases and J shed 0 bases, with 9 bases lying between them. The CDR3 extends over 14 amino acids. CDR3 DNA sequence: TGCAGTGCTAGAGAGGCCAGAATCTCCTACGAGCAGTACTTC. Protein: CSAREARISYEQYF.

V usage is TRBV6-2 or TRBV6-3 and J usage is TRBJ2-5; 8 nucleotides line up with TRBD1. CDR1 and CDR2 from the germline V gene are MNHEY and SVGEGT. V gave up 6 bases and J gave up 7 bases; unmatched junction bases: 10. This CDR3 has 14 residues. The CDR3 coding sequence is TGTGCCAGCAGCCCGACAGGGGCTTCAAGGACCCAGTACTTC. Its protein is CASSPTGASRTQYF.

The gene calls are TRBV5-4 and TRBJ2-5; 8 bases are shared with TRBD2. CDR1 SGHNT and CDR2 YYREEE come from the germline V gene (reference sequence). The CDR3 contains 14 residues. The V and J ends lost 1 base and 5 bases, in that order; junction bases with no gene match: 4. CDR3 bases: TGTGCCAGCAGCTTGCGGGGGGGCCCTGAGACCCAGTACTTC. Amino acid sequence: CASSLRGGPETQYF.

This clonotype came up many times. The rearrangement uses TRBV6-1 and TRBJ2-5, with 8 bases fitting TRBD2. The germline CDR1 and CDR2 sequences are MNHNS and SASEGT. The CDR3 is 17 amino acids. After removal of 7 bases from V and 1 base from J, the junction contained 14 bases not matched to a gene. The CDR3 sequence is CASTLHLAGGAQETQYF. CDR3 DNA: TGTGCCAGCACCCTCCACCTAGCGGGTGGGGCCCAAGAGACCCAGTACTTC.

The CDR3: CSAALVADTQYF. CDR3 nucleotide sequence: TGCAGTGCCGCACTAGTGGCAGATACGCAGTATTTT. The chain is built from TRBV20-1 and TRBJ2-3, with D maybe TRBD2 (5 bases). The germline V gene encodes CDR1 DFQATT and CDR2 SNEGSKA (reference sequence). The germline V and J ends were trimmed by 6 bases and 4 bases, with 11 bases remaining between them. The CDR3 runs to 12 residues.

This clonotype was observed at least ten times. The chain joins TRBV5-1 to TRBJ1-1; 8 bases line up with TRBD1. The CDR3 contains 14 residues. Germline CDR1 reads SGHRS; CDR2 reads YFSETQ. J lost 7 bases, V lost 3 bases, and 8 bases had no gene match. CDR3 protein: CASSWEPGQVEAFF. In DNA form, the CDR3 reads TGCGCCAGCAGCTGGGAACCGGGACAGGTTGAAGCTTTCTTT.

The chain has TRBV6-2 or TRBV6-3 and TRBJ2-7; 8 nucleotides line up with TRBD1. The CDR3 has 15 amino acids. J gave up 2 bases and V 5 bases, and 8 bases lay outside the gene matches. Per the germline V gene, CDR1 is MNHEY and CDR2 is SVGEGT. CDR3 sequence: CASSPTGATPYEQYF. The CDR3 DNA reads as TGTGCCAGCAGTCCGACAGGGGCCACCCCCTACGAGCAGTACTTC.

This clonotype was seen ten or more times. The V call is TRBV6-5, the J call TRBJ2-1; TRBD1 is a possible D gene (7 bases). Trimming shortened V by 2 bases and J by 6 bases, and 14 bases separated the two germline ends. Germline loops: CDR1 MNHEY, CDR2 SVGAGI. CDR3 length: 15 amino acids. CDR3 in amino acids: CASSYGAGGSNEQFF. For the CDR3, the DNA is TGTGCCAGCAGTTACGGGGCAGGGGGGTCCAATGAGCAGTTCTTC.

The CDR3 protein is CASSLEIGRSNTEAFF. In DNA, the CDR3 is TGTGCCAGCAGCTTAGAAATAGGCAGGTCGAACACTGAAGCTTTCTTT. The rearrangement uses TRBV7-2 and TRBJ1-1; no firm D call. CDR3 length: 16 residues. The V gene's germline CDR1 is SGHTA and CDR2 FQGNSA. Between the trimmed V and J ends, which lost 1 base and 1 base, there was a span of 13 bases.

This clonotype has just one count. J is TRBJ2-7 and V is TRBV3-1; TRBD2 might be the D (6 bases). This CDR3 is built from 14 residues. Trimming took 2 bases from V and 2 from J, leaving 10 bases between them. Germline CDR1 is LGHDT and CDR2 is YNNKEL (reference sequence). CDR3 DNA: TGTGCCAGCAGCCAACATAGCGGAACCTACGAGCAGTACTTC. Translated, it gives CASSQHSGTYEQYF.

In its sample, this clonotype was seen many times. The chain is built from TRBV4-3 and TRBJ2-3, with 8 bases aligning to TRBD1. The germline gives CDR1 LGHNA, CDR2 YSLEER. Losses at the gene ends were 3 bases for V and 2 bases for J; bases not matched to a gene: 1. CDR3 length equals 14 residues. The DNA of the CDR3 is TGCGCCAGCAGCCAGGACAGGGCCACAGATACGCAGTATTTT. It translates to CASSQDRATDTQYF.

Written as DNA, the CDR3 is TGTGCCAGCAGTCCGGGGCCCTATCAGAATACGCAGTATTTT. Its translation: CASSPGPYQNTQYF. The chain carries TRBV27 and TRBJ2-3, with D tentatively TRBD1 or TRBD2 (5 bases each). The CDR3 totals 14 residues. Trimming removed 5 bases from V and 7 bases from J, with 16 bases in between. Germline CDR1 is MNHEY and CDR2 is SMNVEV (reference sequence).

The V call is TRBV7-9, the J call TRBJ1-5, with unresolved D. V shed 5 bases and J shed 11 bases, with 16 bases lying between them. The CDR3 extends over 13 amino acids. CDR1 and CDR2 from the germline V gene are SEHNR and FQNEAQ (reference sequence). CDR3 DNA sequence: TGTGCCAGCAGCCCCCCAGGCCCGGGGTCCCAGCATTTT. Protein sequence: CASSPPGPGSQHF.

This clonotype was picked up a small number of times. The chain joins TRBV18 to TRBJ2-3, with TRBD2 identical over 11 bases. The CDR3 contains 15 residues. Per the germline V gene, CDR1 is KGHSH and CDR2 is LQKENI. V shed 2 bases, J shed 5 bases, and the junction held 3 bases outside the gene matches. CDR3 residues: CASSPTSGGRDTQYF. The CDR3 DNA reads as TGTGCCAGCTCACCAACTAGCGGGGGCCGAGATACGCAGTATTTT.

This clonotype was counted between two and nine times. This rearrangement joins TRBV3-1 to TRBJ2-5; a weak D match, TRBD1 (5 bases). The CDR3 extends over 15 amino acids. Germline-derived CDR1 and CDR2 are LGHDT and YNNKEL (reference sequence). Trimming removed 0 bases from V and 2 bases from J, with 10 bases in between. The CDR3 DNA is TGTGCCAGCAGCCAAGATAGACAGATTCAAGAGACCCAGTACTTC. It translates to CASSQDRQIQETQYF.

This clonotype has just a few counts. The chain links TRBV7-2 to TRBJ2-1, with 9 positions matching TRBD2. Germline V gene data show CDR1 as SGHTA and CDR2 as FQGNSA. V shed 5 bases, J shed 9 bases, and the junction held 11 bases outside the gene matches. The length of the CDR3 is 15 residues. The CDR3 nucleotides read TGTGCCAGCAGCCTGAACAGCGGGGGGCTGGGTGAGCAGTTCTTC. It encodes CASSLNSGGLGEQFF.

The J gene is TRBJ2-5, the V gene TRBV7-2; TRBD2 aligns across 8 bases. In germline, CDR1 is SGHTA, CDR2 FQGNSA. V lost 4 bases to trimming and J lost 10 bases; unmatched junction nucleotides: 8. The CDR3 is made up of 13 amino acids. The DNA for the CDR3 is TGTGCCAGCAGCTCCAGACTAGCGATGGACCAGTACTTC. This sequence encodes CASSSRLAMDQYF. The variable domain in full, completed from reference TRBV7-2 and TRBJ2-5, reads GAGVSQSPSNKVTEKGKDVELRCDPISGHTALYWYRQSLGQGLEFLIYFQGNSAPDKSGLPSDRFSAERTGGSVSTLTIQRTQQEDSAVYLCASSSRLAMDQYFGPGTRLLVL.

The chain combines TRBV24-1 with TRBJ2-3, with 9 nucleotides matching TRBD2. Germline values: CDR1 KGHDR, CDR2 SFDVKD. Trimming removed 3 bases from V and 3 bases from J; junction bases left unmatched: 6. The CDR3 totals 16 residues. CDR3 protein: CATSDPREGRTDTQYF. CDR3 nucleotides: TGTGCCACCAGTGATCCGCGGGAGGGCCGTACAGATACGCAGTATTTT.

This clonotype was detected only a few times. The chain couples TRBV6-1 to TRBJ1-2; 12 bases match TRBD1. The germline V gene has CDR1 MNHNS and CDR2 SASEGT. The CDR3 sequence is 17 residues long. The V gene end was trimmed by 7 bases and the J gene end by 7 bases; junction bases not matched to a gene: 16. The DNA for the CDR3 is TGTGCCAGCACCGGCTTGGGGACAGGGGGCGCTGGTAGTGGCTACACCTTC. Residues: CASTGLGTGGAGSGYTF.

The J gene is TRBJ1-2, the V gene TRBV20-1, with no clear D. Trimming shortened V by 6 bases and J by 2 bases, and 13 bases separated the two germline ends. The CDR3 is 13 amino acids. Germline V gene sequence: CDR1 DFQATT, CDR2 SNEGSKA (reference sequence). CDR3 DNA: TGCAGTGCGCCAGACGGGAGAAACTATGGCTACACCTTC. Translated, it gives CSAPDGRNYGYTF.

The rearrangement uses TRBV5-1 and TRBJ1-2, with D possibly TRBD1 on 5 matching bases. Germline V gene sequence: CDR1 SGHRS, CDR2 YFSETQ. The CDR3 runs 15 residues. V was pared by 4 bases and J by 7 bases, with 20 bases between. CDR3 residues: CASSEGLGALGGYTF. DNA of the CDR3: TGCGCCAGCAGCGAGGGGCTAGGGGCTCTCGGTGGCTACACCTTC.

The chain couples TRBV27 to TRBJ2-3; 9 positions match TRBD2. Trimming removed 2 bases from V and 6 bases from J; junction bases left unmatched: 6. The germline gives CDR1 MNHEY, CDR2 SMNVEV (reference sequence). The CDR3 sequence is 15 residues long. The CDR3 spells CASSLRVAGDDTQYF. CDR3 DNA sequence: TGTGCCAGCAGTTTAAGGGTAGCGGGAGACGATACGCAGTATTTT.

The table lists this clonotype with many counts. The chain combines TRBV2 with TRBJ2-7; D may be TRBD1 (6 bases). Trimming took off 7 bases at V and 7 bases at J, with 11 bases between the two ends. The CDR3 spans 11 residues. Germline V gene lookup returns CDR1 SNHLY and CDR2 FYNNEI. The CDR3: CASKRGKEQYF. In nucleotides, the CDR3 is TGTGCCAGCAAGAGGGGGAAAGAGCAGTACTTC.

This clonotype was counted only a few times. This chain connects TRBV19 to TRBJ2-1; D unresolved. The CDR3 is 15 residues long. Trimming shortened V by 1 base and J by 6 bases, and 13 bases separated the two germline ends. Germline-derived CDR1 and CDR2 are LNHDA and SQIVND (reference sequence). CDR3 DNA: TGTGCCAGTAGTATAGGAAAGCAAGAGTTCAATGAGCAGTTCTTC. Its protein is CASSIGKQEFNEQFF.

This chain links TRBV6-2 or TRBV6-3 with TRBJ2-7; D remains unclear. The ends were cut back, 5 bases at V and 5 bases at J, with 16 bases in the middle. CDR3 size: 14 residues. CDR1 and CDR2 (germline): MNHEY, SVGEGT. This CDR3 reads CASSDTRFRNEQYF. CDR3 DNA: TGTGCCAGCAGTGACACTCGGTTCAGGAACGAGCAGTACTTC.

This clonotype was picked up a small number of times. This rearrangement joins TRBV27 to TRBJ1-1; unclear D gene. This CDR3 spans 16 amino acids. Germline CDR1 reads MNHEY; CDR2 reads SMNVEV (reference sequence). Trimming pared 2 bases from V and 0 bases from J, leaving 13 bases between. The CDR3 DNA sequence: TGTGCCAGCAGTTTAGCCGGGCGTACTATGAACACTGAAGCTTTCTTT. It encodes CASSLAGRTMNTEAFF.

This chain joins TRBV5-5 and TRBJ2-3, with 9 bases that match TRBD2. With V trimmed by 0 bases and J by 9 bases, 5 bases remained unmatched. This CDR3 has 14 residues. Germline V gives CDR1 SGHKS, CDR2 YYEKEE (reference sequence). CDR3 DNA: TGTGCCAGCAGCTTGGGGGTAGCGGGAGACACGCAGTATTTT. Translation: CASSLGVAGDTQYF. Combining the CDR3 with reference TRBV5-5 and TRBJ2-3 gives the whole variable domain DAGVTQSPTHLIKTRGQQVTLRCSPISGHKSVSWYQQVLGQGPQFIFQYYEKEERGRGNFPDRFSARQFPNYSSELNVNALLLGDSALYLCASSLGVAGDTQYFGPGTRLTVL.

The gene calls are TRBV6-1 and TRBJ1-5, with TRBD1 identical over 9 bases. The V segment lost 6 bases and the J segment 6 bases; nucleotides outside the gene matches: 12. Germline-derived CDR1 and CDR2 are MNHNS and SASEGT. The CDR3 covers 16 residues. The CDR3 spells CASSPGPATGGQPQHF. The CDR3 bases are TGTGCCAGCAGCCCCGGGCCTGCGACAGGGGGTCAGCCCCAGCATTTT.